The clone carrying this TCR beta chain appeared a few times. What it binds is unknown. Graves' hyperthyroidism showing no ophthalmopathy progression within 18 months was considered stable. This record comes from a study of T cells in Graves' hyperthyroidism and ophthalmopathy. Notes on the study in general: With a median lead of about six months before onset, the model predicted ophthalmopathy. Blood also carried most thyroid clonotypes expanded above 0.001. A 13 V-J signature model discriminated ophthalmopathy versus stable hyperthyroidism.

Amplified TCR beta CDR3 regions derived from RNA transcripts. Initially, a first-round RT-PCR of the TCR CDR3 employed the HTBI primer set. TCRdb itself ran the multiplex PCR reads through MiXCR, one entry per CDR3 protein. The sample includes hundreds of thousands of distinct CDR3 sequences, roughly 50% of them seen just once. The specimen was peripheral blood or thyroid tissue (not recorded which). The origin of this receptor is a young woman with Graves' hyperthyroidism.

CDR3 DNA: TGTGCCAGCAGCTTGGACCCCTTAGGCACTGAAGCTTTCTTT. Protein: CASSLDPLGTEAFF. The chain is built from TRBV11-2 and TRBJ1-1; D is unresolved. This CDR3 is built from 14 residues. Trimming shortened V by 3 bases and J by 4 bases, and 12 bases separated the two germline ends. Germline V gives CDR1 SGHAT, CDR2 FQNNGV.